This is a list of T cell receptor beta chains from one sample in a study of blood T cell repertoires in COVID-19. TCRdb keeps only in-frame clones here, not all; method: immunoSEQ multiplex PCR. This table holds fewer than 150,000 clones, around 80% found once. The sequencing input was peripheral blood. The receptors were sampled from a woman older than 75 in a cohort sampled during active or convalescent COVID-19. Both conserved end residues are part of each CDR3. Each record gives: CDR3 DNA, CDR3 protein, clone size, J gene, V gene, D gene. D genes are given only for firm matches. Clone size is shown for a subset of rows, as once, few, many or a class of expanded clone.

TGTGCCAGCACCCCCTCGGGCAGGGCCGACTATGGCTACACCTTC,CASTPSGRADYGYTF,-,TRBJ1-2,TRBV6-6,-
TGTGCCAGTAGTCCCTGGGATGGGGGCGATTCACCCCTCCACTTT,CASSPWDGGDSPLHF,-,TRBJ1-6,TRBV19,-
TGTGCCAGTAGTAGGGCAGGGGGCCTCAACACTGAAGCTTTCTTT,CASSRAGGLNTEAFF,-,TRBJ1-1,TRBV19,TRBD1
TGTGCCAGCAGTTTAGGGCGGCCCCAGCATTTT,CASSLGRPQHF,once,TRBJ1-5,TRBV28,-
TGTGCCAGCAGTCCAAGCGGGGGGGCTCCCTACGAGCAGTACTTC,CASSPSGGAPYEQYF,-,TRBJ2-7,TRBV6-6,TRBD2
TGCGCCAGCAGCCAACCCACAGGTATGGGGAATTCACCCCTCCACTTT,CASSQPTGMGNSPLHF,-,TRBJ1-6,TRBV4-1,-
TGTGCCAGCAGCGCACACCGGACACTTGGCCCAGAGACCCAGTACTTC,CASSAHRTLGPETQYF,-,TRBJ2-5,TRBV5-4,-
TGTGCCAGCAGTGAGGTTGCAGGGGAGAGCACTGAAGCTTTCTTT,CASSEVAGESTEAFF,many,TRBJ1-1,TRBV6-2/TRBV6-3,-
TGTGCCTGGAGTAACCGTGCCTATGGAGACTACACCTTC,CAWSNRAYGDYTF,-,TRBJ1-2,TRBV30,-
TGTGCCAGCAGCTTCCGGGACAAATATGGCTACACCTTC,CASSFRDKYGYTF,-,TRBJ1-2,TRBV7-9,-
TGTGCCAGCAGCAAGGGGGACAAAGAGACCCAGTACTTC,CASSKGDKETQYF,-,TRBJ2-5,TRBV7-3,-
TGTGCCAGTAGTATCTCGGGGACTAGGTTCAGGACCCAAGGCGGTATAGATACGCAGTATTTT,CASSISGTRFRTQGGIDTQYF,once,TRBJ2-3,TRBV19,TRBD2
TGTGCCAGCAGCTTGGCGCAGGGAACAGGCGGCTACACCTTC,CASSLAQGTGGYTF,-,TRBJ1-2,TRBV5-4,-
TGTGCCAGCCCCCCAGGCGGGGGGGCGCCAGATACGCAGTATTTT,CASPPGGGAPDTQYF,once,TRBJ2-3,TRBV28,TRBD2
TGTGCCAGCAGCTTTAAGGTGGGGACAGGGGATACTCAGCCCCAGCATTTT,CASSFKVGTGDTQPQHF,-,TRBJ1-5,TRBV11-3,TRBD1
TGTGCCAGCACCCCACCGGGTAGTGGCGGGAGGTACAATGAGCAGTTCTTC,CASTPPGSGGRYNEQFF,-,TRBJ2-1,TRBV27,TRBD2
TGTGCCAGCAGCTCCCTCGCAGGGGGCGCGTCTGGCTACACCTTC,CASSSLAGGASGYTF,-,TRBJ1-2,TRBV7-9,TRBD1
TGTGCCACCAGCGGGGTGGGGGATACGCAGTATTTT,CATSGVGDTQYF,-,TRBJ2-3,TRBV6-6,TRBD2
TGTGCCAGTAGTATGCGGGGGCCGGACAGCCAGCTTGAAAAACTGTTTTTT,CASSMRGPDSQLEKLFF,-,TRBJ1-4,TRBV19,-
TGTGCCATCAGTGAGTCGGCAGGGAGGGGCCCTAATGAAAAACTGTTTTTT,CAISESAGRGPNEKLFF,-,TRBJ1-4,TRBV10-3,-
TGTGCCAGCAGCTTGCGTATCAATCAGCCCCAGCATTTT,CASSLRINQPQHF,-,TRBJ1-5,TRBV7-2,-
TGTGCCACCAGCAAGTCCGCCGGGACAAGCTATGGCTACACCTTC,CATSKSAGTSYGYTF,-,TRBJ1-2,TRBV15,-
TGTGCCAGCAGCGTAGCACACACAGCTGCAGATACGCAGTATTTT,CASSVAHTAADTQYF,-,TRBJ2-3,TRBV9,-
TGTGCCAGCAGCCAAGTGGGAGCGGGGGGGCTGTATACGCAGTATTTT,CASSQVGAGGLYTQYF,few,TRBJ2-3,TRBV4-2,TRBD2
TGTGCCAGCAGTTCTTATCCGGGACAGGGAGGCACCGGGGAGCTGTTTTTT,CASSSYPGQGGTGELFF,-,TRBJ2-2,TRBV6-2/TRBV6-3,TRBD1
TGTGCCAGCAGTGTTTTAGGGGACATGGGTCAGCCCCAGCATTTT,CASSVLGDMGQPQHF,-,TRBJ1-5,TRBV2,-
TGTGCCAGCAGTGAATTAGCGGGGGTGTCCGAGACCCAGTACTTC,CASSELAGVSETQYF,once,TRBJ2-5,TRBV25-1,TRBD2
TGCGCCAGCAGAAAAAGACAGGGTTATACCGGGGAGCTGTTTTTT,CASRKRQGYTGELFF,-,TRBJ2-2,TRBV5-1,TRBD1
TGTGCCAGCAGCTTCGGGGGGTACGATCAGCCCCAGCATTTT,CASSFGGYDQPQHF,few,TRBJ1-5,TRBV5-4,-
TGTGCCACCAGCAGCCCTGGTGGCAGGGCTTCCTACACCGGGGAGCTGTTTTTT,CATSSPGGRASYTGELFF,-,TRBJ2-2,TRBV15,-
TGTGCCAGCAGCTTAGCCCTCTCGAACACCGGGGAGCTGTTTTTT,CASSLALSNTGELFF,-,TRBJ2-2,TRBV7-9,-
TGTGCCTGGAGTCATAGAGGGACAGGGGGATTGGGCTATGGCTACACCTTC,CAWSHRGTGGLGYGYTF,-,TRBJ1-2,TRBV30,TRBD1
TGCGCCAGCAGTCCTGGCAGCTATGGCTACACCTTC,CASSPGSYGYTF,-,TRBJ1-2,TRBV5-1,-
TGTGCCGCCAATTCCGGCGCAGGGGTCTCTGGGGCCAACGTCCTGACTTTC,CAANSGAGVSGANVLTF,-,TRBJ2-6,TRBV28,-
TGTGCCAGCAGCCCCTGGGGGGAAAGCACAGATACGCAGTATTTT,CASSPWGESTDTQYF,-,TRBJ2-3,TRBV3-1/TRBV3-2,-
TGTGCCAGCAGCTTGTCTAGCGGGGGGTTCACAGATACGCAGTATTTT,CASSLSSGGFTDTQYF,-,TRBJ2-3,TRBV5-6,TRBD2
TGTGCCTGGAGTAATCTGGGACTAGCGGGGGGTCCTCCCTCCTACGAGCAGTACTTC,CAWSNLGLAGGPPSYEQYF,-,TRBJ2-7,TRBV30,TRBD2
TGTGCCACCGGGGGACAGGCGGCGAATTCACCCCTCCACTTT,CATGGQAANSPLHF,once,TRBJ1-6,TRBV24-1,TRBD1
TGTGCCAGCAGCCCCGGACAGGGGAACATTCAGTACTTC,CASSPGQGNIQYF,-,TRBJ2-4,TRBV5-4,TRBD1
TGTGCCAGCAGGGGACCTTGGGACACGGACGTCTATGGCTACACCTTC,CASRGPWDTDVYGYTF,-,TRBJ1-2,TRBV2,-
TGTGCCAGTAGTATAGGACAGGGAGAACCCATGAACACTGAAGCTTTCTTT,CASSIGQGEPMNTEAFF,-,TRBJ1-1,TRBV19,TRBD1
TGCGCCAGCAGCTTCTCAGGGAACTATGGCTACACCTTC,CASSFSGNYGYTF,-,TRBJ1-2,TRBV5-1,-
TGTGCCAGCAGTGAATTTCTAGGATCCGGGGAGCTGTTTTTT,CASSEFLGSGELFF,-,TRBJ2-2,TRBV6-1,-
TGTGCCAGCAGTGCTGTGGGACTAGCGGGGGCCTACAATGAGCAGTTCTTC,CASSAVGLAGAYNEQFF,-,TRBJ2-1,TRBV28,TRBD2
TGTGCCAGCAGTGACTCAAGGGAAGCTGACAGGGGCCAAAACATTCAGTACTTC,CASSDSREADRGQNIQYF,-,TRBJ2-4,TRBV6-4,TRBD1
TGTGCCAGCTCACCAAGAATTAGACAATACCAAGAGACCCAGTACTTC,CASSPRIRQYQETQYF,-,TRBJ2-5,TRBV18,-
TGCGCCAGCAGCCAACGAAGCTACTATGGCTACACCTTC,CASSQRSYYGYTF,-,TRBJ1-2,TRBV4-1,-
TGTGCCAGCACCCCAAGGGGAACTGGAAACACCATATATTTT,CASTPRGTGNTIYF,-,TRBJ1-3,TRBV7-6,-
TGTGCCAGTTCTGATCCCGGGACAGATAAAGAGACCCAGTACTTC,CASSDPGTDKETQYF,once,TRBJ2-5,TRBV19,TRBD1
TGTGCCAGCAGCTCCCTGGGACAGGGGGCTAATGAGCAGTTCTTC,CASSSLGQGANEQFF,once,TRBJ2-1,TRBV3-1/TRBV3-2,TRBD1
TGCAGTGCTAGTGGAGGGGGCAGCACAGATACGCAGTATTTT,CSASGGGSTDTQYF,-,TRBJ2-3,TRBV20-1,-
TGTGCCAGTGGACCGGGACAGGGATCAGATACGCAGTATTTT,CASGPGQGSDTQYF,-,TRBJ2-3,TRBV7-9,TRBD1
TGTGCCAGCAGCCAAGATCGTCAAGAGACCCAGTACTTC,CASSQDRQETQYF,-,TRBJ2-5,TRBV3-1/TRBV3-2,-
TGTGCCAGCAGTTTATCACCTTCCGGGACAGGGGCCTATGGCTACACCTTC,CASSLSPSGTGAYGYTF,-,TRBJ1-2,TRBV27,TRBD1
TGTGCCAGCAGCCACAGGACAGCAAACACTGAAGCTTTCTTT,CASSHRTANTEAFF,-,TRBJ1-1,TRBV6-6,-
TGTGCCACCCGGACAGGGACCCCTGAAGCTTTCTTT,CATRTGTPEAFF,-,TRBJ1-1,TRBV2,TRBD1
TGTGCCACCAGTGATCCCGGGACTAGCGGGTCGGATACGCAGTATTTT,CATSDPGTSGSDTQYF,few,TRBJ2-3,TRBV24-1,TRBD2
TGTGCCAGCAGCACCACCCAGGGCAGCTACAATGAAAAACTGTTTTTT,CASSTTQGSYNEKLFF,-,TRBJ1-4,TRBV6-6,-